Below, 10 T cell receptor delta chains from the same sample are listed, as sequenced in a study of gamma-delta T cells after stem cell transplantation. TCRdb fed the RT-PCR reads into CATT to redo clone calling. Here the sample spans about 5,700 delta-chain clones, 1.9% being singletons. The sequencing input was gamma-delta T cells. These TCRs come from a human donor. It is not recorded whose cells these are; they may come from a transplant donor.

This clone has just a few counts. The protein held in TCRdb is that of a much larger clone and does not match this DNA's translation at residue 4, likely because of a read error; the protein shown is translated from the DNA. The CDR3 bases are TGTGCCTGTGGCTCCCTTACGGGCTTGTACACCGATAAACTCATCTTT. Protein sequence: CACGSLTGLYTDKLIF. The chain carries TRDV2 and TRDJ1; D gene uncertain. This CDR3 contains 16 residues. The germline gives CDR1 GEAIGNYY, CDR2 EKD. V lost 5 bases, J lost 0 bases, and 18 bases lay in between.

Regarding this clone: TCRdb's listed protein matches a much larger clone and diverges from this DNA's translation at residue 16, likely through a read error; the protein shown comes from the DNA. This chain links TRDV2 with TRDJ3, with D possibly TRDD3 on 5 matching bases. Germline-derived CDR1 and CDR2 are GEAIGNYY and EKD. CDR3 size: 18 residues. This chain's CDR3 is CACDTAGDSSWDTRQVFF. The CDR3 bases are TGTGCCTGTGACACCGCCGGGGACAGCTCCTGGGACACCCGACAGGTGTTTTTC.

The sample holds a few counts of this clone. With a much larger clone just one base away, this may be a read error. The same CDR3 can be traced to other DNA sequences in this sample. This chain joins TRDV2 and TRDJ1; D unresolved. The germline V gene encodes CDR1 GEAIGNYY and CDR2 EKD. The CDR3 length is 14 residues. The V end lost 3 bases, the J end lost 7 bases, and 17 bases lay between the germline ends. The CDR3 DNA sequence: TGTGCCTGTGACCCGCTCTCCCTAACGGGTAAACTCATCTTT. This sequence encodes CACDPLSLTGKLIF.

This clone has only a few counts. A far larger clone is only one base removed, so a read error is likely. It is unclear where the CDR3 begins or ends on the DNA, so no DNA is shown, and the CDR3 is as TCRdb lists it. This sequence joins TRDV2 and TRDJ1; the DNA was not used to check the table's D call, TRDD3. From its first to its last residue, the CDR3 has 18 amino acids. Germline V CDR1 and CDR2: GEAIGNYY, EKD. The CDR3 is CACDTVAWGIRKSDKLIF.

This clone was found a few times. A read error is likely here: a far larger clone is one base away. Different DNA sequences within this sample yield the same CDR3. The CDR3 DNA sequence: TGCGCCTGTGACACCGTACAGGGCGGGGGATCTAACACCGATAAACTCATCTTT. Translated, it gives CACDTVQGGGSNTDKLIF. V gene TRDV2 combines with J gene TRDJ1, with 7 bases aligning to TRDD3. The CDR3 has 18 residues. Per the germline V gene, CDR1 is GEAIGNYY and CDR2 is EKD.

V and J are TRDV2 and TRDJ1; 12 bases fit TRDD3. V was clipped by 1 base and J by 8 bases; unmatched bases: 4. This CDR3 comprises 14 residues. The V gene's germline CDR1 is GEAIGNYY and CDR2 EKD. The CDR3 nucleotides are TGTGCCTGTGACACGCTGGGGGATACGAGGAAACTCATCTTT. This sequence encodes CACDTLGDTRKLIF.

Turning to this clone: The protein given by TCRdb reflects a much larger clone and differs at residue 12 from this DNA's translation, likely from a read error; the protein shown is the DNA's translation. V is TRDV2 and J is TRDJ1, with TRDD3 matching over 12 bases. This CDR3 region has 16 residues. Germline CDR1 reads GEAIGNYY; CDR2 reads EKD. V lost 3 bases to trimming and J lost 6 bases; unmatched junction nucleotides: 10. CDR3 region: CACDVLGDTEANKLIF. DNA for the CDR3: TGTGCCTGTGACGTACTGGGGGATACTGAGGCCAATAAACTCATCTTT.

As regards this clone: The TCRdb record carries a much larger clone's protein, which differs from this DNA's translation at residue 18; a read error is the likely cause, and the protein listed here is the DNA translation. CDR3 sequence: CACDPLLGDKDPIHTDKPIF. CDR3 in DNA: TGTGCCTGTGATCCCTTACTGGGGGATAAGGACCCAATTCACACCGATAAACCCATCTTT. This chain links TRDV2 with TRDJ1, with 11 bases matching TRDD3. CDR3 length equals 20 residues. Germline V lookup: CDR1 GEAIGNYY, CDR2 EKD.

Turning to this clone: Since a far larger clone is one base different, this is likely a read error. Other DNA sequences in this sample translate to the same CDR3. The chain employs TRDV2 and TRDJ1; 11 positions agree with TRDD3. Germline CDR1 reads GEAIGNYY; CDR2 reads EKD. Trimming at V came to 0 bases and at J to 1 base, leaving 9 bases not matched to a gene. The CDR3 extends over 18 amino acids. CDR3 sequence (DNA): TGTGCCTGTGACACCGTCGGTGGGGGATACGCGCGCACCGATAAACTCATCTTT. This codes for CACDTVGGGYARTDKLIF.

This clone was detected a few times. This may stem from a read error, because a much larger clone lies one nucleotide away. This rearrangement joins TRDV2 to TRDJ1; 11 bases map to TRDD3. The V gene end was trimmed by 0 bases and the J gene end by 3 bases; junction bases not matched to a gene: 26. This CDR3 has 23 amino acids. Germline V lookup: CDR1 GEAIGNYY, CDR2 EKD. The CDR3 DNA reads TGTGCCTGTGACACCGGGAGGCTACTGGGGGATATGGCCTCGGACCTAATCGCCGATAAACTCATCTTT. Encoded protein: CACDTGRLLGDMASDLIADKLIF.